Listed below are T cell receptor beta chains from one sample, sequenced in a study of T cells in Graves' hyperthyroidism and ophthalmopathy. TCRdb reprocessed the multiplex PCR reads with MiXCR, giving one entry per CDR3 protein. This table has 550,000 to 850,000 distinct CDR3 sequences, around 19% appearing once. The material sequenced was blood. Source of these receptors: a woman in her forties or fifties with Graves' hyperthyroidism that later progressed to Graves' ophthalmopathy. The CDR3 runs from the conserved cysteine through the conserved F or W. Each record gives: V gene, J gene, D gene, clone size, CDR3 protein, CDR3 DNA. The D gene is left open where the match is weak. Size tells how often a clone was seen (once, few, many) or the class of an expanded clone, and some rows leave it out.

TRBV6-5	TRBJ1-4	TRBD1	.	CASSYSGGNDEKLFF	TGTGCCAGCAGTTACTCAGGGGGCAACGATGAAAAACTGTTTTTT
TRBV12-5	TRBJ1-6	.	.	CASGLVPGNSPLHF	TGTGCTAGTGGTTTGGTACCGGGGAATTCACCCCTCCACTTT
TRBV7-9	TRBJ2-2	TRBD2	.	CASSLTPPSGRNTGELFF	TGTGCCAGCAGCTTAACCCCCCCTAGCGGGAGAAACACCGGGGAGCTGTTTTTT
TRBV6-1	TRBJ1-2	.	many	CASSRDTNYGYTF	TGTGCCAGCTCCCGGGACACTAACTATGGCTACACCTTC
TRBV5-1	TRBJ1-6	TRBD1	.	CASSSRGNNSPLRF	TGCGCCAGCAGCTCCAGGGGGAATAATTCACCCCTCCGCTTT
TRBV18	TRBJ2-3	TRBD2	many	CASSLTSGGPPTDTQYF	TGTGCCAGCTCGCTCACTAGCGGGGGCCCCCCCACAGATACGCAGTATTTT
TRBV2	TRBJ2-7	.	many	CASSRTNEQYF	TGTGCCAGCTCCAGGACAAACGAGCAGTACTTC
TRBV24-1	TRBJ1-5	.	few	CASQRGGNQPQHF	TGTGCTAGCCAAAGGGGGGGCAATCAGCCCCAGCATTTT
TRBV13	TRBJ1-6	.	few	CASSSGITGTSPLHF	TGTGCCAGCAGCTCGGGCATTACAGGGACGTCACCCCTCCACTTT
TRBV15	TRBJ1-2	.	.	CATSRVGEDYGCTF	TGTGCCACCAGCAGAGTAGGGGAGGACTATGGCTGCACCTTC
TRBV3-1	TRBJ1-1	.	many	CASSPGWNTEAFF	TGTGCCAGCAGCCCCGGTTGGAACACTGAAGCTTTCTTT
TRBV5-6	TRBJ1-1	.	.	CASSSQTTGTENTEAFF	TGTGCCAGCAGCTCGCAAACTACCGGGACCGAGAACACTGAAGCTTTCTTT
TRBV6-1	TRBJ1-1	.	many	CASSDSLEAFF	TGTGCCAGCAGTGACTCCTTGGAAGCTTTCTTT
TRBV13	TRBJ1-1	.	.	CASSLPGGVNTEAFF	TGTGCCAGCAGCCTCCCGGGGGGGGTGAACACTGAAGCTTTCTTT
TRBV6-1	TRBJ1-1	.	few	CASREPGAETEAFF	TGTGCCAGCAGGGAACCGGGAGCGGAAACTGAAGCTTTCTTT
TRBV10-3	TRBJ2-7	TRBD1	.	CAISESAGQGTYEQYF	TGTGCCATCAGTGAGAGTGCGGGACAGGGGACCTACGAGCAGTACTTC
TRBV29-1	TRBJ2-5	.	once	CSVSPPGQLDQETQYF	TGCAGCGTCTCCCCCCCCGGACAGCTAGACCAAGAGACCCAGTACTTC
TRBV6-1	TRBJ1-2	.	.	CASSELGKDYTF	TGTGCCAGCAGTGAATTAGGGAAGGATTACACCTTC
TRBV14	TRBJ2-3	.	many	CASSQDSTDTQYF	TGTGCCAGCAGCCAAGACAGCACAGATACGCAGTATTTT
TRBV20-1	TRBJ1-5	.	few	CSAADRANSNQPQHF	TGCAGTGCTGCCGACAGAGCAAATAGCAATCAGCCCCAGCATTTT
TRBV12-5	TRBJ2-1	TRBD2	many	CASGLGGGARLDEQFF	TGTGCTAGTGGTTTGGGCGGGGGGGCCAGGTTGGATGAGCAGTTCTTC
TRBV27	TRBJ2-5	TRBD1	many	CASTQRGQGQETQYF	TGTGCCAGCACCCAAAGAGGACAGGGACAAGAGACCCAGTACTTC
TRBV6-5	TRBJ1-6	.	few	CASSYIGGGGYNSPLHF	TGTGCCAGCAGTTACATAGGGGGGGGGGGTTATAATTCACCCCTCCACTTT